This T cell receptor beta chain comes out of a study of T-cell memory formation after mild COVID-19. Findings of the study overall: Among clones contracting day 15 to 85, CD4/CD8 was balanced, whereas later expanders leaned CD4+. The study found contracting CD4+ clones mainly in CM and EM and contracting CD8+ clones in EMRA.

Losses at the gene ends were 6 bases for V and 10 bases for J; bases not matched to a gene: 9. Germline loops: CDR1 MNHEY, CDR2 SVGAGI. This CDR3 region has 13 residues. This clonotype was observed a handful of times. As yet, its antigen is unknown. Constant-segment primers and 5'RACE yielded cDNA libraries for TCR alpha and TCR beta, each carrying sample barcodes and UMIs. TCRdb passed the 5' RACE reads through MiXCR, listing each CDR3 protein once. Among about 560,000 distinct CDR3 sequences, about a fifth were seen once, and the ten largest hold around 7.7%. The chain couples TRBV6-5 to TRBJ1-2; 9 bases match TRBD1. The source material was PBMCs or a T cell subset sorted from them (not recorded which). The clonotype was recovered from an adult woman who had mild COVID-19 (a few samples of this study predate the infection). Cell type and time point are not known. The CDR3 DNA follows: TGTGCCAGCAGGGGAACAGGGGGCGCCGACTACACCTTC. This encodes CASRGTGGADYTF.